These 5 T cell receptor beta chains share one sample of origin, sequenced in a study of T cell clonotyping in hematopoietic cell transplantation (dated by TCRdb to about 2021). Explained via the paper, the time point label denotes: recipient sample about 28 days before transplant, after cytoreduction. Library construction relied on the immunoSEQ multiplex PCR assay. Here the immuneACCESS table is served through TCRdb, limited to in-frame sequences with V and J called. Missing clones are a known gap in these copies; in checked studies unresolved V genes cover under half, and the rest lacks a known reason. This sample comprises over 45,000 clones, more than 75% of them detected only once. The top ten clones comprise just under 6% of the sample. Sequencing used peripheral blood mononuclear cells, obtained before stem cell transplant. The receptors stem from a man aged 55 to 69 with biphenotypic leukemia. Some clones in this sample may be carry-over from other donors' samples.

CDR3 in amino acids: CASSEDRGNYGYTF. Here the CDR3 DNA reads TGTGCCAGCAGTGAAGACAGGGGGAACTATGGCTACACCTTC. This chain uses TRBV6-1 with TRBJ1-2, with TRBD1 matching over 8 bases. The CDR3 extends over 14 amino acids. After removal of 1 base from V and 2 bases from J, the junction contained 0 bases not matched to a gene. Germline lookup yields CDR1 MNHNS and CDR2 SASEGT.

The genes are TRBV9 and TRBJ2-5; D is unclear. V shed 0 bases and J shed 9 bases, with 15 bases lying between them. Germline V CDR1 and CDR2: SGDLS, YYNGEE. CDR3 length: 14 amino acids. The CDR3 sequence: CASSVDGRVEPQYF. The DNA of the CDR3 is TGTGCCAGCAGCGTAGATGGAAGGGTAGAACCCCAGTACTTC. Drawing the rest from reference TRBV9 and TRBJ2-5, the complete variable domain is DSGVTQTPKHLITATGQRVTLRCSPRSGDLSVYWYQQSLDQGLQFLIQYYNGEERAKGNILERFSAQQFPDLHSELNLSSLELGDSALYFCASSVDGRVEPQYFGPGTRLLVL.

The CDR3 DNA reads TGTGCCTGGACGACAGGGAGGGACTATGGCTACACCTTC. This sequence encodes CAWTTGRDYGYTF. This chain uses TRBV30 with TRBJ1-2, with 7 bases that match TRBD1. The ends lost 4 bases at V and 3 bases at J; junction bases unmatched: 5. Germline V CDR1 and CDR2: GTSNPN, SVGIG (reference sequence). The length of the CDR3 is 13 residues.

V gene TRBV7-9 combines with J gene TRBJ1-3, with D uncertain. This CDR3 comprises 17 residues. Per germline, CDR1 SEHNR and CDR2 FQNEAQ (reference sequence). Trimming removed 0 bases from V and 3 bases from J, with 15 bases in between. CDR3 nucleotide sequence: TGTGCCAGCAGCTTAGCGGGGATGGGCGCTGTTGGAAACACCATATATTTT. Its translation: CASSLAGMGAVGNTIYF.

The V gene is TRBV4-1, the J gene TRBJ1-2, with 7 bases fitting TRBD1. This CDR3 region has 16 residues. Unmatched junction bases numbered 5, after V lost 1 base and J lost 0 bases. CDR1 and CDR2 from the germline V gene are MGHRA and YSYEKL. Here the CDR3 reads CASSQVTGTANYGYTF. The CDR3 DNA reads as TGCGCCAGCAGCCAAGTCACCGGGACAGCTAACTATGGCTACACCTTC.